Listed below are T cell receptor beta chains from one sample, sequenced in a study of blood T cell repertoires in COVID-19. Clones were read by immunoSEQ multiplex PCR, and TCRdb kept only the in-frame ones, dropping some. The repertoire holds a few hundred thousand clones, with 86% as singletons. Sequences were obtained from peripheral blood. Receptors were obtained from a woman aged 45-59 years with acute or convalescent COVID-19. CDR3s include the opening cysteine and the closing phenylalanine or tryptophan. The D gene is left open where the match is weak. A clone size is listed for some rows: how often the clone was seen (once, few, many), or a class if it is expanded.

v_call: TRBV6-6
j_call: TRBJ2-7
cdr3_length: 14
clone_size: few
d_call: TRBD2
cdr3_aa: CASSSLAGVSEQYF
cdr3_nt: TGTGCCAGCAGCTCCCTAGCGGGAGTCAGCGAGCAGTACTTC

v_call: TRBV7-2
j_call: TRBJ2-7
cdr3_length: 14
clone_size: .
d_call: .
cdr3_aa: CASSSRTVTYEQYF
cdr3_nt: TGTGCCAGCAGCTCCCGGACAGTGACCTACGAGCAGTACTTC

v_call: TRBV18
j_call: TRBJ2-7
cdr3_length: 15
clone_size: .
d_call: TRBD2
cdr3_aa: CASSSLAGGIYEQYF
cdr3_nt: TGTGCCAGCTCCTCACTCGCGGGAGGTATTTACGAGCAGTACTTC

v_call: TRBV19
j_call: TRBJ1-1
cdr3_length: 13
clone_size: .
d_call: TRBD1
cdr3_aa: CASSSTGDAEAFF
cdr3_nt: TGTGCCAGTAGTTCGACAGGGGACGCTGAAGCTTTCTTT

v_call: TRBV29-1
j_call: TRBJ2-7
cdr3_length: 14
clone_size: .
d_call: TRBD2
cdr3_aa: CSVVGTSGVYEQYF
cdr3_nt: TGCAGCGTTGTCGGGACTAGCGGAGTCTACGAGCAGTACTTC

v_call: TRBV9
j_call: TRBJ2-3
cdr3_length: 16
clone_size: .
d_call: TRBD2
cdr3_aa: CASSVATSGSTDTQYF
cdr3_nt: TGTGCCAGCAGCGTAGCGACTAGCGGGTCCACAGATACGCAGTATTTT

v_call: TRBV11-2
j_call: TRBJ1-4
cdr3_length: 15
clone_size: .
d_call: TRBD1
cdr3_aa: CASSPGQGTNEKLFF
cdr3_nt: TGTGCCAGCAGTCCCGGACAGGGAACTAATGAAAAACTGTTTTTT

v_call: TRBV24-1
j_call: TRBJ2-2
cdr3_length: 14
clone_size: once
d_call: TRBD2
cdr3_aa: CATSDSAGAGELFF
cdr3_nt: TGTGCCACCAGTGATTCCGCGGGAGCCGGGGAGCTGTTTTTT

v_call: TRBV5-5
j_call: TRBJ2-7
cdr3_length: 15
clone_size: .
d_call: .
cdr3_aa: CASSLASSRSYEQYF
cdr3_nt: TGTGCCAGCAGCTTGGCCTCCAGTCGCTCCTACGAGCAGTACTTC

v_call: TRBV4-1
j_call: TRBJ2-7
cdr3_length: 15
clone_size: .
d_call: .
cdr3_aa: CASSPGGGRSDEQYF
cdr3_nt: TGCGCCAGCTCTCCCGGGGGTGGGAGATCTGACGAGCAGTACTTC

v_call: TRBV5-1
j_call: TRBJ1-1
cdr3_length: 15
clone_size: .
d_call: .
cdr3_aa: CASSTPPGGDAEAFF
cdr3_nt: TGCGCCAGCAGCACCCCCCCGGGGGGCGATGCTGAAGCTTTCTTT